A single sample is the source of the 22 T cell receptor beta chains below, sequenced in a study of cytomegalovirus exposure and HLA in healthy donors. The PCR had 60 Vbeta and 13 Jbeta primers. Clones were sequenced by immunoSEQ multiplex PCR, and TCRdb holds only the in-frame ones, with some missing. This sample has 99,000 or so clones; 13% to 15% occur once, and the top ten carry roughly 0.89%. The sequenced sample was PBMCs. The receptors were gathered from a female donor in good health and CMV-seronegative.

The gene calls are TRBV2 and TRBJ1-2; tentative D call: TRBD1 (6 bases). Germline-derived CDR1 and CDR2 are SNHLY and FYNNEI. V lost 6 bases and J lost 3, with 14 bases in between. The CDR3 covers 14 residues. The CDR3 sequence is CASRGTGNHYGYTF. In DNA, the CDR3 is TGTGCCAGCAGGGGTACAGGGAACCACTATGGCTACACCTTC. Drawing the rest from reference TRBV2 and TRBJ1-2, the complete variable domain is EPEVTQTPSHQVTQMGQEVILRCVPISNHLYFYWYRQILGQKVEFLVSFYNNEISEKSEIFDDQFSVERPDGSNFTLKIRSTKLEDSAMYFCASRGTGNHYGYTFGSGTRLTVV.

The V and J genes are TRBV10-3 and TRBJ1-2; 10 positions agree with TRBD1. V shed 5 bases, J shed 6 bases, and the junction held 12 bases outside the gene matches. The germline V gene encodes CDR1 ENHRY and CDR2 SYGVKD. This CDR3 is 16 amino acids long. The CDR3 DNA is TGTGCCATCAGTTACGGACAGGGGGATTCGGGTGATGGCTACACCTTC. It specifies CAISYGQGDSGDGYTF.

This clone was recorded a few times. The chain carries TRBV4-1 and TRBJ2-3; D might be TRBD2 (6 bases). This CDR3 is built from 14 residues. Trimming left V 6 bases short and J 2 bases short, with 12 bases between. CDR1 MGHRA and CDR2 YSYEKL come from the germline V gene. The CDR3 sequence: CASRIAGSTDTQYF. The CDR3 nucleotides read TGCGCCAGCAGAATTGCGGGGTCCACAGATACGCAGTATTTT.

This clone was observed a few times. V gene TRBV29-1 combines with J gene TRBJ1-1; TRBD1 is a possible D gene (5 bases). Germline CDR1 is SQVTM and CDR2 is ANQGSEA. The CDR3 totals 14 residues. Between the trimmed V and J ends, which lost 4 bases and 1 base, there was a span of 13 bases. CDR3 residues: CSVGPGEQNTEAFF. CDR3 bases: TGCAGCGTTGGTCCGGGGGAACAGAACACTGAAGCTTTCTTT.

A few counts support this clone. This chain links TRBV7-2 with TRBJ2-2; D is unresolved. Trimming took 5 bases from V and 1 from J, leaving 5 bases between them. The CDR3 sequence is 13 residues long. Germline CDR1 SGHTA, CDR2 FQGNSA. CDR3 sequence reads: CASSPQNTGELFF. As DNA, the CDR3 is TGTGCCAGCAGCCCACAGAACACCGGGGAGCTGTTTTTT.

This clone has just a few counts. The DNA of the CDR3 is TGCGCCAGCAGCGAAAACAAGAACACTGAAGCTTTCTTT. It specifies CASSENKNTEAFF. This chain links TRBV10-1 with TRBJ1-1; D unclear. CDR1 and CDR2 from the germline V gene are WNHNN and SYGVQD (reference sequence). The CDR3 is 13 residues long. V lost 6 bases, J lost 1 base, and 9 bases lay in between.

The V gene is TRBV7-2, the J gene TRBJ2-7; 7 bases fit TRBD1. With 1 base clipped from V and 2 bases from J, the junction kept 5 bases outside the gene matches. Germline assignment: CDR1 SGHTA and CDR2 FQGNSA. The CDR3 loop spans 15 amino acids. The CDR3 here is CASSLVQGRTYEQYF. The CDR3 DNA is TGTGCCAGCAGCTTAGTACAGGGGCGAACCTACGAGCAGTACTTC.

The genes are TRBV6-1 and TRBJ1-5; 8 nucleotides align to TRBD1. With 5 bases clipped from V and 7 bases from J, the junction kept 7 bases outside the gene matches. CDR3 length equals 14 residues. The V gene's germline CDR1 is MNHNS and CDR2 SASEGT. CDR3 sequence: CASSLTGVGQPQHF. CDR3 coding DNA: TGTGCCAGCAGTTTGACAGGGGTGGGCCAGCCCCAGCATTTT.

The CDR3 protein is CASSLRVGVEQYF. CDR3 nucleotide sequence: TGTGCCAGCAGCTTGCGGGTGGGCGTCGAGCAGTACTTC. The J gene is TRBJ2-7, the V gene TRBV11-3; a possible D gene is TRBD2 (5 bases). The CDR3 is 13 residues long. Deletions cut 3 bases from V and 6 bases from J, with 12 bases between. The germline CDR1 and CDR2 sequences are SGHNT and YENEEA.

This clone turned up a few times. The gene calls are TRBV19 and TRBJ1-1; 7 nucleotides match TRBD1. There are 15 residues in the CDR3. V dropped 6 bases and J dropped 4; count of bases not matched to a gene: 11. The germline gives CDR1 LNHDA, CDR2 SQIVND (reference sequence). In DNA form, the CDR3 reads TGTGCCAGTAGGCACAGGGGCGTCTTGAGCACTGAAGCTTTCTTT. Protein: CASRHRGVLSTEAFF.

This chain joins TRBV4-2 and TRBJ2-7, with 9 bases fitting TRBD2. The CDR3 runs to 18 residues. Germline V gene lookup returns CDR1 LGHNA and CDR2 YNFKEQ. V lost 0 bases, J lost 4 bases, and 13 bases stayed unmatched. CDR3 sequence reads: CASSQDYRASGMIYEQYF. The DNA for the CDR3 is TGTGCCAGCAGCCAAGATTACAGGGCTAGCGGGATGATATACGAGCAGTACTTC.

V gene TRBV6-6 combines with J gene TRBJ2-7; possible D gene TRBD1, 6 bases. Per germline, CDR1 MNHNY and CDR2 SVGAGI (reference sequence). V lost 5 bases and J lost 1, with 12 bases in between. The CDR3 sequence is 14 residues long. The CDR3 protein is CASSPGERSYEQYF. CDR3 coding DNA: TGTGCCAGCAGTCCAGGGGAAAGGTCCTACGAGCAGTACTTC.

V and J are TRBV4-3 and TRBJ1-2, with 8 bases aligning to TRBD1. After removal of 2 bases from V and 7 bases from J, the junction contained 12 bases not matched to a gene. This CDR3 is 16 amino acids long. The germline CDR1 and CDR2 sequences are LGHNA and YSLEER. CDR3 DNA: TGCGCCAGCAGCCAATATTCAGCCTCAGGGGGCTCTGGCTACACCTTC. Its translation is CASSQYSASGGSGYTF.

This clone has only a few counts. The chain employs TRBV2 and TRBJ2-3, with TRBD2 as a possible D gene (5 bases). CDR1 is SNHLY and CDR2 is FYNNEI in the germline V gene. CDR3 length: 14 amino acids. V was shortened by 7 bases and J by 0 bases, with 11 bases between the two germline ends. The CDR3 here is CASKLEFSTDTQYF. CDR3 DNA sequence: TGTGCCAGCAAACTAGAGTTCAGCACAGATACGCAGTATTTT.

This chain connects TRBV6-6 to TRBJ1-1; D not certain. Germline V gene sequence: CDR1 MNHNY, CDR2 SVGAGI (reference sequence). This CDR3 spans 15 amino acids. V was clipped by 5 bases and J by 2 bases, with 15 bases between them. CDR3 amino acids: CASSPPMVGNTEAFF. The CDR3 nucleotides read TGTGCCAGCAGTCCCCCGATGGTGGGCAACACTGAAGCTTTCTTT.

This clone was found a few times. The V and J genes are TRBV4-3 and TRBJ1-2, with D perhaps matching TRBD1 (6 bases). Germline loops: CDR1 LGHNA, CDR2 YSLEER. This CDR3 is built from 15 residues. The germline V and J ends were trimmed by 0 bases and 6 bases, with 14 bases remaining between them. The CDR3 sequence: CASSQDRGHSHGYTF. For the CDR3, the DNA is TGCGCCAGCAGCCAAGACCGGGGACACTCCCATGGCTACACCTTC.

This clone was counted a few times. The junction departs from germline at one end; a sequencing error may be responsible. This CDR3 reads CASTLFPSYEQYF. The CDR3 bases are TGTGCCAGCACCTTGTTCCCATCCTACGAGCAGTACTTC. The chain has TRBV5-6 and TRBJ2-7; D gene uncertain. The CDR3 contains 13 residues. From germline, CDR1 is SGHDT and CDR2 YYEEEE.

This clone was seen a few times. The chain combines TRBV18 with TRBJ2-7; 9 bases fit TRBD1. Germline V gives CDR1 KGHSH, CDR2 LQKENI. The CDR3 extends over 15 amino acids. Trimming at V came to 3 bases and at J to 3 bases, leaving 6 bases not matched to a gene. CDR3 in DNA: TGTGCCAGCTCACCGGGACAGGGATTGATCTACGAGCAGTACTTC. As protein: CASSPGQGLIYEQYF.

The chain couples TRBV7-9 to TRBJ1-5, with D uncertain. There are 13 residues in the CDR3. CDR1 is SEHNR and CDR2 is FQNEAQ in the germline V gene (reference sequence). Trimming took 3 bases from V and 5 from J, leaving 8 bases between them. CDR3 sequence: CASSFSRDQPQHF. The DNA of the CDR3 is TGTGCCAGCAGCTTTTCTCGGGATCAGCCCCAGCATTTT.

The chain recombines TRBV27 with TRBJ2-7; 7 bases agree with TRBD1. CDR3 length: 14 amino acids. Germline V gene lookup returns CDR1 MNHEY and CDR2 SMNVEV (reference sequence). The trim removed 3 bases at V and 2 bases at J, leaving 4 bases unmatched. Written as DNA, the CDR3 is TGTGCCAGCAGTTTGGCAGGGGGTACCTACGAGCAGTACTTC. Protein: CASSLAGGTYEQYF.

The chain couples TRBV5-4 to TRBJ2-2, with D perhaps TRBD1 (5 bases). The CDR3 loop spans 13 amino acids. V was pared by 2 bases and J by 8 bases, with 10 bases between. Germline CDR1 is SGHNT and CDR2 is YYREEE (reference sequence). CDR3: CASSFVGAGELFF. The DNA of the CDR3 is TGTGCCAGCAGCTTCGTTGGGGCTGGGGAGCTGTTTTTT.

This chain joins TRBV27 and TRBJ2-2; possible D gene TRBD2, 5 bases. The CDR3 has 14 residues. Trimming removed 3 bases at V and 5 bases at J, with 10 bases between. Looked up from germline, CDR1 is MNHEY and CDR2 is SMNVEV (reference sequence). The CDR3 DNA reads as TGTGCCAGCAGTTTTTCGGGGTCTACCGGGGAGCTGTTTTTT. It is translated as CASSFSGSTGELFF.